The 5 T cell receptor beta chains below come from one sample, sequenced in a study of cytomegalovirus exposure and HLA in healthy donors. The repertoire was sequenced with immunoSEQ multiplex PCR; TCRdb's copy has only in-frame clones and lacks some. The sample lists some 290,000 clones, roughly 90% occurring once. Sample: PBMCs. These TCRs come from a man aged 30 to 45 in good health and CMV-seronegative.

V usage is TRBV19 and J usage is TRBJ1-1; D is possibly TRBD1 (6 bases). This CDR3 comprises 15 residues. V was clipped by 11 bases and J by 2 bases, with 21 bases between them. Per germline, CDR1 LNHDA and CDR2 SQIVND (reference sequence). The CDR3 sequence: CASKRGGQGNTEAFF. The DNA for the CDR3 is TGTGCCTCCAAAAGGGGGGGCCAGGGAAACACTGAAGCTTTCTTT.

This rearrangement joins TRBV27 to TRBJ1-1, with 9 nucleotides matching TRBD1. Trimming at V came to 7 bases and at J to 6 bases, leaving 12 bases not matched to a gene. CDR3 size: 15 residues. Looked up from germline, CDR1 is MNHEY and CDR2 is SMNVEV (reference sequence). CDR3 sequence (DNA): TGTGCCAGCACTAGTCCTGGGACAGGGTTCCCTGAAGCTTTCTTT. Amino acid sequence: CASTSPGTGFPEAFF.

The rearrangement uses TRBV2 and TRBJ2-5; the match to TRBD2 covers 9 bases. With V trimmed by 6 bases and J by 9 bases, 8 bases remained unmatched. CDR1 and CDR2 from the germline V gene are SNHLY and FYNNEI. CDR3 length: 13 residues. The CDR3 region has the DNA TGTGCCAGCAGCGTGGCGGGGGGGAGGGCCCAGTACTTC. This sequence encodes CASSVAGGRAQYF. The whole variable domain, remainder taken from reference TRBV2 and TRBJ2-5, is EPEVTQTPSHQVTQMGQEVILRCVPISNHLYFYWYRQILGQKVEFLVSFYNNEISEKSEIFDDQFSVERPDGSNFTLKIRSTKLEDSAMYFCASSVAGGRAQYFGPGTRLLVL.

The chain links TRBV27 to TRBJ1-2; no reliable D call. This CDR3 has 11 amino acids. CDR1 and CDR2 (germline): MNHEY, SMNVEV (reference sequence). Trimming took 5 bases from V and 8 from J, leaving 9 bases between them. In DNA form, the CDR3 reads TGTGCCAGCAGTCCGGGAAGCGGCTACACCTTC. This sequence encodes CASSPGSGYTF.

This chain links TRBV6-5 with TRBJ1-2, with D possibly TRBD1 on 5 matching bases. The germline V gene encodes CDR1 MNHEY and CDR2 SVGAGI. This CDR3 has 15 residues. Trimming removed 5 bases at V and 0 bases at J, with 13 bases between. The CDR3, as DNA: TGTGCCAGCAGTCGGCGACAGAGTACTAACTATGGCTACACCTTC. Its protein product is CASSRRQSTNYGYTF.